A selection of T cell receptor beta chains follows, all from one sample in a study of shared clonotypes between healthy human individuals. Clones were sequenced by immunoSEQ multiplex PCR, and TCRdb holds only the in-frame ones, with some missing. The profile shows around 620,000 clones, approximately 95% of them singletons. Sequences were obtained from naive CD8+ T cells sorted from blood. The receptors derive from a woman under 40 in good health. CDR3s include the opening cysteine and the closing phenylalanine or tryptophan. A clone size is listed for some rows: how often the clone was seen (once, few, many), or a class if it is expanded.

v_call	clone_size	j_call	cdr3_aa
TRBV21-1	NA	TRBJ2-7	CASSKRGRILYEQYF
TRBV7-9	NA	TRBJ2-7	CASSKDSYEQYF
TRBV7-9	NA	NA	CASSTGTSGAYEQYF
TRBV2	NA	TRBJ2-7	CASSVYPVPYEQYF
TRBV27	NA	TRBJ2-2	CASSLGLNTGELFF
TRBV19	NA	TRBJ2-1	CASSIDLLGLVNEQFF
TRBV5-8	NA	TRBJ2-7	CASRPAPREGYEQYF
TRBV25-1	NA	TRBJ1-5	CASSEPRARHFQPQHF
TRBV9	NA	TRBJ2-2	CASSEREGNTGELFF
TRBV5-1	NA	TRBJ2-5	CASSLGTGMGETQYF
TRBV5-1	NA	TRBJ1-1	CASSSDRTGGTEAFF
TRBV6-5	NA	TRBJ1-2	CASSLQGALNPDGYTF
TRBV27	NA	TRBJ1-5	CASSWGQGGNQPQHF
TRBV27	NA	TRBJ2-7	CASSQTSGGYEQYF
TRBV7-8	NA	TRBJ2-7	CASSPTITGSGSYEQYF
TRBV5-6	NA	TRBJ2-5	CASSPTGSRETQYF
TRBV15	NA	TRBJ2-1	CATSRYRGGDEQFF
TRBV27	NA	TRBJ1-1	CASSLGTGYLSFF
TRBV19	NA	TRBJ2-5	CASSIQDRPQETQYF
TRBV29-1	NA	TRBJ2-1	CSVAWPGGLAVQKSYNEQFF
TRBV19	NA	NA	CASAPDRGPYEQYF
TRBV29-1	NA	TRBJ1-3	CSVEDQQGPISGNTIYF
TRBV7-6	NA	TRBJ2-7	CASSLGAPSEYEQYF
TRBV7-9	NA	TRBJ2-2	CASSHPDRGNTGELFF
TRBV5-4	NA	TRBJ2-7	CASSSPLGGQSYEQYF
TRBV7-9	NA	TRBJ2-4	CASSRGGSKNIQYF
TRBV28	NA	TRBJ1-1	CASSPTRGGVNTEAFF
TRBV5-4	NA	TRBJ2-7	CASNPSQRSYEQYF
TRBV28	NA	TRBJ2-3	CASSLGAGPGDTQYF
TRBV2	NA	TRBJ1-1	CALRRGVEAFF
TRBV19	NA	TRBJ2-7	CASSLTANYEQYF
TRBV19	NA	TRBJ1-5	CASTHYTSSNQPQHF
TRBV9	once	TRBJ2-1	CASSPAAGRGEQFF
TRBV1	NA	TRBJ2-7	CTSSQDSRSGVTYEQYF
TRBV19	NA	TRBJ2-2	CASSIGAAGELFF
TRBV19	NA	TRBJ2-1	CASSLSLSSYNEQFF
TRBV9	NA	TRBJ1-1	CASSMGGGTEAFF
TRBV5-1	NA	TRBJ2-2	CASSSALAGASGELFF
TRBV10-2	once	TRBJ2-1	CASSETLVRDEQFF
TRBV2	NA	TRBJ1-2	CASSAPTGLPGYTF
TRBV5-5	NA	TRBJ2-1	CASSLSVVEQFF
TRBV27	NA	TRBJ2-3	CASSWGPGGEGADTQYF
TRBV6-1	NA	TRBJ2-7	CASSEGWTSGTYEQYF
TRBV7-8	NA	TRBJ1-1	CASTGKNTEAFF
TRBV7-9	NA	TRBJ2-5	CASWDSEETQYF
TRBV4-1	NA	TRBJ1-6	CASSQAGTGGVSPLHF
TRBV27	NA	TRBJ2-7	CASGANSYEQYF
TRBV11-2	NA	TRBJ2-1	CASSLLDKLFF
TRBV15	NA	TRBJ2-5	CATSRESGLAGETQYF